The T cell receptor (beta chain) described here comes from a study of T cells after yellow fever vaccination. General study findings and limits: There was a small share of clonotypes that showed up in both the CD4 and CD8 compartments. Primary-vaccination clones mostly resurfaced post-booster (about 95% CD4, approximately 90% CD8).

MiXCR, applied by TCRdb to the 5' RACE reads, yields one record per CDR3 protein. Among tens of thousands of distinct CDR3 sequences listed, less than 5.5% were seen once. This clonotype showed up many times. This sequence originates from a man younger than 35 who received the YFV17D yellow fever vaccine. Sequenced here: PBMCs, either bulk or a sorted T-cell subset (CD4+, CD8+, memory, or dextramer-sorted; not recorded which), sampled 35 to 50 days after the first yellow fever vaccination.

This CDR3 is CASSLTINQPQHF. CDR3 sequence (DNA): TGTGCCAGCAGTTTGACAATCAATCAGCCCCAGCATTTT. The chain employs TRBV12-3 or TRBV12-4 and TRBJ1-5; D is uncertain. Trimming pared 3 bases from V and 3 bases from J, leaving 6 bases between. The length of the CDR3 is 13 residues.